What follows are 4 T cell receptor beta chains derived from one specimen sequenced in a study of T cell responses to AZD1222 COVID-19 vaccine. TCRdb's copy holds only in-frame clones and misses some; the assay was immunoSEQ multiplex PCR. Counted here are 150,000 or so clones, approximately 92% occurring once; the ten biggest clones make up approximately 2.2%. The material was peripheral blood, obtained on day 0 of AZD1222 vaccination. The source is an adult in good health.

Only one count was recorded for this clone. The chain joins TRBV30 to TRBJ2-7; 10 bases agree with TRBD2. The CDR3 length is 16 residues. Germline CDR1 and CDR2: GTSNPN and SVGIG (reference sequence). V was pared by 0 bases and J by 7 bases, with 12 bases of the junction left unmatched. The CDR3 reads CAWSVRGLAGDREQYF. CDR3 DNA sequence: TGTGCCTGGAGTGTACGGGGCCTAGCGGGAGATAGGGAGCAGTACTTC. Looking up the rest from reference TRBV30 and TRBJ2-7 gives the full variable domain: SQTIHQWPATLVQPVGSPLSLECTVEGTSNPNLYWYRQAAGRGLQLLFYSVGIGQISSEVPQNLSASRPQDRQFILSSKKLLLSDSGFYLCAWSVRGLAGDREQYFGPGTRLTVT.

This clone was seen once. The V call is TRBV28, the J call TRBJ2-7; TRBD2 matches 7 bases. This CDR3 comprises 14 residues. Germline assignment: CDR1 MDHEN and CDR2 SYDVKM. Trimming at V came to 8 bases and at J to 2 bases, leaving 9 bases not matched to a gene. The CDR3 loop reads CASGRERGPYEQYF. The CDR3 coding sequence is TGTGCCAGCGGCCGTGAGCGGGGCCCCTACGAGCAGTACTTC.

The V and J genes are TRBV27 and TRBJ1-5; D is uncertain. Germline loops: CDR1 MNHEY, CDR2 SMNVEV (reference sequence). The V gene lost 3 bases and the J gene lost 2 bases, with 5 bases spanning the gap. The CDR3 covers 13 residues. The CDR3 region is CASSFHGNQPQHF. For the CDR3, the DNA is TGTGCCAGCAGTTTCCACGGCAATCAGCCCCAGCATTTT.

V is TRBV5-1 and J is TRBJ2-7; TRBD1 matches at 7 bases. Trimming cost V 4 bases and J 0 bases; bases outside gene matches: 7. CDR3 length equals 15 residues. CDR1 is SGHRS, CDR2 YFSETQ, per germline. The CDR3 DNA follows: TGCGCCAGCAGCCCGGGGACAGTCCTCTCCTACGAGCAGTACTTC. This encodes CASSPGTVLSYEQYF.